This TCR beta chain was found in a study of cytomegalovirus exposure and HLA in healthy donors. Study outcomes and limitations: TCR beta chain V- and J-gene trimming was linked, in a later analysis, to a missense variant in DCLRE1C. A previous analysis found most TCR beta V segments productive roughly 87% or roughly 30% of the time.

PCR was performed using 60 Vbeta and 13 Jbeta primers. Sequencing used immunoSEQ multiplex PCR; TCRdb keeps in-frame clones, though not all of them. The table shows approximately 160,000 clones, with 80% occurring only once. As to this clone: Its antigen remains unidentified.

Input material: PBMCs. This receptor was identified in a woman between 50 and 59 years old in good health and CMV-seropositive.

The CDR3 region has the DNA TGTGCCAGCAGCTTAGGTACGGGAGCGTACGAGCAGTACTTC. As protein: CASSLGTGAYEQYF. V and J are TRBV11-1 and TRBJ2-7; tentative D call: TRBD2 (6 bases). The CDR3 sequence is 14 residues long. The V gene lost 1 base and the J gene lost 4 bases, with 11 bases spanning the gap. The germline CDR1 and CDR2 sequences are SGHAT and FQDESV (reference sequence).